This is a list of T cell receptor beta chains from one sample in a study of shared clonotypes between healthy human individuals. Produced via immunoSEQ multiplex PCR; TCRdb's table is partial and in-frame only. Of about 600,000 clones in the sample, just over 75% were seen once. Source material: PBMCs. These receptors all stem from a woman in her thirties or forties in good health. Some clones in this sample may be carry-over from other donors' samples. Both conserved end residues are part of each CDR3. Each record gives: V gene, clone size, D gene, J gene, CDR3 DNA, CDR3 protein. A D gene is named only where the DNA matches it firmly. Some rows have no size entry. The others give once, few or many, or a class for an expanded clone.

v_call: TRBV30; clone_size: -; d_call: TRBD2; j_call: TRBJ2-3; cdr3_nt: TGTGCCTGGAGTGTACTCGGCCTAGCGGGCACAGATACGCAGTATTTT; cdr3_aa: CAWSVLGLAGTDTQYF
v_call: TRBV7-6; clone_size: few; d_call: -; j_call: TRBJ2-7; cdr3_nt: TGTGCCAGCAGCCGTTACTACGAGCAGTACTTC; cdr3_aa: CASSRYYEQYF
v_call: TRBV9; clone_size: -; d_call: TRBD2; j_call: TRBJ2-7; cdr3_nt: TGTGCCAGCAGCGTACCGGCTAGCGGGGACTCCTACGAGCAGTACTTC; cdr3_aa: CASSVPASGDSYEQYF
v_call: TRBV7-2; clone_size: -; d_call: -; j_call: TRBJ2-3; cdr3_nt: TGTGCCAGCAGCTTAGGAGGGATTGGCACAGATACGCAGTATTTT; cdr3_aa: CASSLGGIGTDTQYF
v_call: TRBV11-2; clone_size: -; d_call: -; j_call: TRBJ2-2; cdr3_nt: TGTGCCAGCAGCTGGACCCGGGACACCGGGGAGCTGTTTTTT; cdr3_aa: CASSWTRDTGELFF
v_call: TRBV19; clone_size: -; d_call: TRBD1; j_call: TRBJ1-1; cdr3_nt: TGTGCCAGCCGAGGGACAGGACAAGGAAGGGCTTTCTTT; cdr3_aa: CASRGTGQGRAFF
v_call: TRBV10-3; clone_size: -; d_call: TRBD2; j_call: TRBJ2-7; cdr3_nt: TGTGCCATCAGCCCGATAAGGGAGGGGGAGCAGTACTTC; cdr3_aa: CAISPIREGEQYF
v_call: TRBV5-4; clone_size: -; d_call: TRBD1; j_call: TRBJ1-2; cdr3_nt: TGTGCCAGCAGCCGGGACAGGGGGCATGGCTACACCTTC; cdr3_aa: CASSRDRGHGYTF
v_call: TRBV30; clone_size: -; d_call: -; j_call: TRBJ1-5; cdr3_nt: TGTGCCTGGAGTGTCGGGGTTAATCAGCCCCAGCATTTT; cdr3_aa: CAWSVGVNQPQHF
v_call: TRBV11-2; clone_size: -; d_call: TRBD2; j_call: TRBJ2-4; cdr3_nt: TGTGCCAGCAGCTGGACGCTAGCGGTAGCCAAAAACATTCAGTACTTC; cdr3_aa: CASSWTLAVAKNIQYF
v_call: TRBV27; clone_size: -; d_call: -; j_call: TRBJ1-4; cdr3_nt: TGTGCCAGCAGTTTATCGTCCCGGGGCGGGCGTGAAAAACTGTTTTTT; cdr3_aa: CASSLSSRGGREKLFF
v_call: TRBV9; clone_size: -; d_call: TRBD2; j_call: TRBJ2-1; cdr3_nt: TGTGCCAGCAGCGTGATGGGACTAGTTAATGAGCAGTTCTTC; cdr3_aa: CASSVMGLVNEQFF
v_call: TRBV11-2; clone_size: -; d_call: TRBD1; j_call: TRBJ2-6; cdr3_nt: TGTGCCAGCACCCGACAGGGGGTCCACTCTGGGGCCAACGTCCTGACTTTC; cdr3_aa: CASTRQGVHSGANVLTF
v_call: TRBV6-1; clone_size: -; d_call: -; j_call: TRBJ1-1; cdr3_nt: TGTGCCACCTCTCCGGGACCGGGCCCGGAGGTCGCTTTCTTT; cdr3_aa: CATSPGPGPEVAFF
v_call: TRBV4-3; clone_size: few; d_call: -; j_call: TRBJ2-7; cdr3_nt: TGCGCCAGCCGAGGTGGGAGCGAGCAGTACTTC; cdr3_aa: CASRGGSEQYF
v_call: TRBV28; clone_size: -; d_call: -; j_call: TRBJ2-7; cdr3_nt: TGTGCCAGCAGTTTAAGGTTCGGAATGAAGGGGGGGGAGCAGTACTTC; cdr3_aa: CASSLRFGMKGGEQYF
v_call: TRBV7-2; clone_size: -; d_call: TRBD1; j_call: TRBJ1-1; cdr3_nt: TGTGCCAGCAGCCTCACAGGGGGCACTGAAGCTTTCTTT; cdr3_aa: CASSLTGGTEAFF
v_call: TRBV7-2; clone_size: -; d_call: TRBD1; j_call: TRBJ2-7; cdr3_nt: TGTGCCAGCAGCGCCGACGGGACAGGGGTGTGGGAGCAGTACTTC; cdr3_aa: CASSADGTGVWEQYF
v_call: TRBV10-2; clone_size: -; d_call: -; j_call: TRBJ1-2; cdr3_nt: TGCGCCAGTCTGGGGGACTATGGCTACACCTTC; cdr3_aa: CASLGDYGYTF
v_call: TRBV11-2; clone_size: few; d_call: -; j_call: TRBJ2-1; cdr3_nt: TGTGCCAGCAGCGCACAGGCCTACAATGAGCAGTTCTTC; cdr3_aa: CASSAQAYNEQFF
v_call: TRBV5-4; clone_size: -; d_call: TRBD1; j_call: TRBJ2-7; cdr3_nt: TGTGCCAGCAGTTTCCCCGGGACAGGGACCTACGAGCAGTACTTC; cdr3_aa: CASSFPGTGTYEQYF
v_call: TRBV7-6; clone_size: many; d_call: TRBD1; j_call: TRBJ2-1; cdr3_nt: TGTGCCAGCAGCCATGACAGGGGGCATGAGCAGTTCTTC; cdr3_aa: CASSHDRGHEQFF
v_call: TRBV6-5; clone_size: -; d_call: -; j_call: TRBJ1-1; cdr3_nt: TGTGCCAGCTCCGGATACAGGACCAACACTGAAGCTTTCTTT; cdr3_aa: CASSGYRTNTEAFF
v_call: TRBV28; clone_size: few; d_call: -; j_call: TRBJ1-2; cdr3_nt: TGTGCCAGCAGTCTGGGAGTGTTAGCTTTCTTCGGCTACACCTTC; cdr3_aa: CASSLGVLAFFGYTF
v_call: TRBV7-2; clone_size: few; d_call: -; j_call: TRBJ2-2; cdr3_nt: TGTGCCAGCAGCAGACTCTCCGGGGGGCTGGTCACCGGGGAGCTGTTTTTT; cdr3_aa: CASSRLSGGLVTGELFF
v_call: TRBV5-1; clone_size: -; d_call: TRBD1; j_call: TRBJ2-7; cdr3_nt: TGCGCCAGCAGCTTGGCGGCCGGGACAGGGACCTACGAGCAGTACTTC; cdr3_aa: CASSLAAGTGTYEQYF
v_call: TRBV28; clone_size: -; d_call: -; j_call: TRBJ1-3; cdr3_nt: TGTGCCAGCAGTTCCGGATTCTCTGGAAACACCATATATTTT; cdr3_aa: CASSSGFSGNTIYF
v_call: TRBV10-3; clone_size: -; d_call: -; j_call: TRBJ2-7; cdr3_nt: TGTGCCATCAGGGCCACAGGGGAGGAACGGGAGCAGTACTTC; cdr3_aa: CAIRATGEEREQYF
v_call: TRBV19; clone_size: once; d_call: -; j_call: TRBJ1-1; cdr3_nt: TGTGCCAGTAGTACTACAGCGAACACTGAAGCTTTCTTT; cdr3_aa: CASSTTANTEAFF
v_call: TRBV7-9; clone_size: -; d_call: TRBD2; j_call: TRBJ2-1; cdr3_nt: TGTGCCAGCAGCTTAAGTTCCAGCGGGGGATACAATGAGCAGTTCTTC; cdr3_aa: CASSLSSSGGYNEQFF
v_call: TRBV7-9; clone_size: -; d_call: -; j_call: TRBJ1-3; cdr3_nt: TGTGCCAGCAGCGGGGGAGAAGGTTTTGTCGCTGGAAACACCATATATTTT; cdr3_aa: CASSGGEGFVAGNTIYF
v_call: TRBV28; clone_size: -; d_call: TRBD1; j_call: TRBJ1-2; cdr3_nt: TGTGCCAGCAGGCCCATATTCACCGGGACAGCCTATGGCTACACCTTC; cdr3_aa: CASRPIFTGTAYGYTF
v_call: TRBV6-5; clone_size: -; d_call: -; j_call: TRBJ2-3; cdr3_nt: TGTGCCAGCGGTCTAGCAGGAGAGTTAGATACGCAGTATTTT; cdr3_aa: CASGLAGELDTQYF
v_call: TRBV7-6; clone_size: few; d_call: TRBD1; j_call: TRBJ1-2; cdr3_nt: TGTGCCAGCAGCCAGGGACAGGGGGGCTATGGCTACACCTTC; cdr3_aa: CASSQGQGGYGYTF
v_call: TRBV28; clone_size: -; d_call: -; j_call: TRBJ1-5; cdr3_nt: TGTGCCAGCAGTTTCGTCCAGGTCAGCAATCAGCCCCAGCATTTT; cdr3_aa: CASSFVQVSNQPQHF
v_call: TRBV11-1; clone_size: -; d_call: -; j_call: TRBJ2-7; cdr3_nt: TGTGCCAGCAGCTTAGTAGGGACCAGCTACGAGCAGTACTTC; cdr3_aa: CASSLVGTSYEQYF
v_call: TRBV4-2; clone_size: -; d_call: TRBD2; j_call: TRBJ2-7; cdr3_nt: TGTGCCAGCAGCCAGGAAGGGACTAGCGGGCGAAACCTAGTCTACGAGCAGTACTTC; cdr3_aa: CASSQEGTSGRNLVYEQYF
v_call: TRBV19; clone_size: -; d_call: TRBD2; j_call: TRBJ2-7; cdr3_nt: TGTGCCAGTAGTCCCCTGACTAGCGGGAGGTACGAGCAGTACTTC; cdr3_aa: CASSPLTSGRYEQYF
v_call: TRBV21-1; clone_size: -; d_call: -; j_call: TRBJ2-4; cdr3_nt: TGTGCCAGCAGCAAAGCGGGGTCGTGTGGTCCCAAAAACATTCAGTACTTC; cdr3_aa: CASSKAGSCGPKNIQYF
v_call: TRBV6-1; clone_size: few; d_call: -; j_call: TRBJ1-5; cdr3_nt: TGTGCCAGCAGTGAAGGCATGGGGCTCAATCAGCCCCAGCATTTT; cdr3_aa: CASSEGMGLNQPQHF
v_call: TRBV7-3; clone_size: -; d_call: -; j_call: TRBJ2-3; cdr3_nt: TGTGCCAGCAGCTTAAGAGGGGGGACAGATACGCAGTATTTT; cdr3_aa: CASSLRGGTDTQYF
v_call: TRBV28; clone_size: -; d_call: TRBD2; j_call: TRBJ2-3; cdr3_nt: TGTGCCAGCAGTTCTCCCTTGGGGGCCAGCGGGAGGGGAGACACAGATACGCAGTATTTT; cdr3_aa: CASSSPLGASGRGDTDTQYF
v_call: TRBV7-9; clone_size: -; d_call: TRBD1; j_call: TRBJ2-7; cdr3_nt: TGTGCCAGCAGCTTAGTTGGACAGGGTGGCGAGCAGTACTTC; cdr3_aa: CASSLVGQGGEQYF
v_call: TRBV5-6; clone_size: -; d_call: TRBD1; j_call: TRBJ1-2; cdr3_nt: TGTGCCAGCAGCCCTGGACAGGGAGGACCCTATGGCTACACCTTC; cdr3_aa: CASSPGQGGPYGYTF
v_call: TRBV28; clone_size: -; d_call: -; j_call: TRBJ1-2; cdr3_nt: TGTGCCAGCAGTTCGGACTCGGAGGTCTATGGCTACACCTTC; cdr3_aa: CASSSDSEVYGYTF
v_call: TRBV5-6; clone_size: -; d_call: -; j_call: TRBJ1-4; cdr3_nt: TGTGCCAGCAGCGTAGGGACGGAGGAAAAACTGTTTTTT; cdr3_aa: CASSVGTEEKLFF
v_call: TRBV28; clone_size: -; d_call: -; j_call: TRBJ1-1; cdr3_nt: TGTGCCAGCAGGGAAACAGGGTCCTACACTGAAGCTTTCTTT; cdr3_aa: CASRETGSYTEAFF
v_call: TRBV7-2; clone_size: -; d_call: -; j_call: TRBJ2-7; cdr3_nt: TGTGCCAGCAGCCCCCTCGGAAGGACACCTCCTAATGAGTACTTC; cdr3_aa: CASSPLGRTPPNEYF
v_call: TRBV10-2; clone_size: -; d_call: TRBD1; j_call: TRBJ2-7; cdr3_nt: TGCGCCAGCATACCGGGACAGGGGGCCTACGAGCAGTACTTC; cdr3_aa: CASIPGQGAYEQYF
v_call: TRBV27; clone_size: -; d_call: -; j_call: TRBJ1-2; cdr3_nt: TGTGCCAGCACCTCAGGGTCGGGGGGCTACACCTTC; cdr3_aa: CASTSGSGGYTF
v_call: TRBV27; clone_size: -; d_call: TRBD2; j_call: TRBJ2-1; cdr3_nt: TGTGCCACCAAGCTAGCGGGAGTGCATGAGCAGTTCTTC; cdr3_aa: CATKLAGVHEQFF
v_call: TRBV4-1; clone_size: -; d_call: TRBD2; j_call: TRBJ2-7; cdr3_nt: TGCGCCAGCAGCCAAGAGTCAAGGAGACTAGCGGGGGGTTTTCCTTCCTACGAGCAGTACTTC; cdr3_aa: CASSQESRRLAGGFPSYEQYF
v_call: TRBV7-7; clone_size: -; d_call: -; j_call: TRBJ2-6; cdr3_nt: TGTGCTAGCAGCTTAAGTCTCTCCAGTACTGGGGCCAACGTCCTGACTTTC; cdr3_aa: CASSLSLSSTGANVLTF
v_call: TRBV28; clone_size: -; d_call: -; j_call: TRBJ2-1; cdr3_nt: TGTGCCAGCAGTTTATGGGGGTCCGGAGCCGATGAGCAGTTCTTC; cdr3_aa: CASSLWGSGADEQFF
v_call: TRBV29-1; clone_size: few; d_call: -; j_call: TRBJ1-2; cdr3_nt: TGCAGCGTTCTCCGCCTAGAACATCAGCTTAACTATGGCTACACCTTC; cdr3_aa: CSVLRLEHQLNYGYTF
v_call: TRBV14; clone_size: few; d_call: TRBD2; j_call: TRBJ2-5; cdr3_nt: TGTGCCAGCAGCCGGACTAGCGGGAGCCGGGAAGAGACCCAGTACTTC; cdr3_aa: CASSRTSGSREETQYF
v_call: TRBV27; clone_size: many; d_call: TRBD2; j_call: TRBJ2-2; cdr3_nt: TGTGCCAGCAGTTCCCCTAGCGGGGAGAGGTGGACCGGGGAGCTGTTTTTT; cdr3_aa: CASSSPSGERWTGELFF
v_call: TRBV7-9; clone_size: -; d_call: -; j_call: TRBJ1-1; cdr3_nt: TGTGCCAGCAGCTTAGGGGTATACACTGAAGCTTTCTTT; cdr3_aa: CASSLGVYTEAFF